This TCR beta chain was sequenced in a study of post-analysis software for immune sequencing data. Study-level information: The cohort encompassed relapsing-remitting, secondary progressive and progressive-relapsing multiple sclerosis disease courses.

About this clonotype itself: Its matching antigen is unknown.

General observations from the study: Higher frequency in patients than in controls was seen for roughly five TRBV segments, with TRBV5-6, TRBV5-1 and TRBV20-1 among them. Those with multiple sclerosis, the patient group, showed significantly lower normalized Chao1 diversity than controls.

TCR beta libraries were prepared from cDNA with unique molecular identifiers. Once roughly 0.85 to 11 million T cells were used, about 490,000 cDNA molecules resulted. TCRdb redid the calling of the PCR reads with MiXCR, one entry per CDR3 protein. The sample comprises 750,000 to 950,000 distinct CDR3 sequences, approximately 53% of which are singletons, and 4% to 5.5% rests with the top ten. The germline V and J ends were trimmed by 3 bases and 0 bases, with 8 bases remaining between them. This CDR3 spans 13 amino acids. Germline V gene lookup returns CDR1 SQVTM and CDR2 ANQGSEA. The sequence was obtained from a girl aged 10-17 years with multiple sclerosis. Sequenced sample: blood. V and J are TRBV29-1 and TRBJ1-2, with no clear D. CDR3 DNA: TGCAGCGTTGAGGGCACCTCTAACTATGGCTACACCTTC. It yields the protein CSVEGTSNYGYTF.